Listed here are 15 T cell receptor beta chains from one sample, sequenced in a study of beta chain features in type 1 diabetes. Their recognized antigens are unknown. Whole-study results and caveats: TCRB CDR3s from Type 1 diabetes patients were moderately but significantly shorter in all four CD4+ subsets.

The authors reverse transcribed all of the isolated RNA, so sequencing captured expressed TCRB transcripts. The protocol was immunoSEQ multiplex PCR, while the TCRdb copy is restricted to in-frame clones and leaves out a portion. Among around 160,000 clones, 63% were seen once, and the ten largest hold approximately 0.089%. The sample consisted of naive CD4+ T cells from blood. The receptors were gathered from a man under 40 with type 1 diabetes.

This chain connects TRBV7-9 to TRBJ2-4; no reliable D call. The V and J ends lost 0 bases and 5 bases respectively, with 8 bases between them. The CDR3 contains 14 residues. The germline gives CDR1 SEHNR, CDR2 FQNEAQ (reference sequence). In nucleotides, the CDR3 is TGTGCCAGCAGCTTAGCGGGTCACGAAAACATTCAGTACTTC. It codes for CASSLAGHENIQYF.

This chain connects TRBV30 to TRBJ2-3; D is undetermined. The CDR3 consists of 12 residues. Germline CDR1 and CDR2: GTSNPN and SVGIG (reference sequence). V dropped 5 bases and J dropped 4 bases, with 10 bases sitting between them. CDR3 in DNA: TGTGCCTGGGATAGTAATTCAGATACGCAGTATTTT. This encodes CAWDSNSDTQYF.

This clone showed up just a few times. The same CDR3 also results from other DNA sequences found in this sample. The J gene is TRBJ2-5, the V gene TRBV9, with D possibly matching TRBD2 (6 bases). With 0 bases removed from V and 1 base from J, the gap between germline ends came to 10 bases. The CDR3 totals 15 residues. Germline CDR1 reads SGDLS; CDR2 reads YYNGEE. The CDR3 DNA sequence: TGTGCCAGCAGCGTAGGGGGACTCGGCCAAGAGACCCAGTACTTC. It yields the protein CASSVGGLGQETQYF.

This chain uses TRBV28 with TRBJ2-7, with D unresolved. This CDR3 spans 11 amino acids. V was trimmed by 5 bases and J by 4 bases, leaving 6 bases between them. The germline gives CDR1 MDHEN, CDR2 SYDVKM. For the CDR3, the DNA is TGTGCCAGCAGTCCGAAGTACGAGCAGTACTTC. This encodes CASSPKYEQYF.

Remarks on this clone: The identical CDR3 is also encoded by other nucleotide sequences in the sample. The chain recombines TRBV9 with TRBJ2-3; D may be TRBD2 (5 bases). The V and J ends lost 0 bases and 3 bases respectively, with 5 bases between them. The CDR3 sequence is 13 residues long. Looked up from germline, CDR1 is SGDLS and CDR2 is YYNGEE. The CDR3, as DNA: TGTGCCAGCAGCGTAGGAGGGACAGATACGCAGTATTTT. Amino acid sequence: CASSVGGTDTQYF.

This clone was counted only a few times. The chain links TRBV29-1 to TRBJ2-5; 7 bases match TRBD2. From germline, CDR1 is SQVTM and CDR2 ANQGSEA. J gave up 2 bases and V 5 bases, and 8 bases lay outside the gene matches. The CDR3 consists of 14 residues. CDR3 sequence (DNA): TGCAGCGTTTACCGGGGGGATAAACAAGAGACCCAGTACTTC. Its translation: CSVYRGDKQETQYF.

V usage is TRBV30 and J usage is TRBJ1-1; maybe TRBD1 (5 bases). CDR3 length: 11 amino acids. The V end lost 0 bases, the J end lost 10 bases, and 9 bases lay between the germline ends. The germline V gene has CDR1 GTSNPN and CDR2 SVGIG (reference sequence). CDR3 loop: CAWSVRVGAFF. The DNA of the CDR3 is TGTGCCTGGAGTGTCAGGGTTGGAGCTTTCTTT.

The J gene is TRBJ1-4, the V gene TRBV9, with D unresolved. V was shortened by 0 bases and J by 8 bases, with 11 bases between the two germline ends. This CDR3 region has 14 residues. Germline V gene lookup returns CDR1 SGDLS and CDR2 YYNGEE. In nucleotides, the CDR3 is TGTGCCAGCAGCGTAGGGAATCCCCCCGAAAAACTGTTTTTT. It specifies CASSVGNPPEKLFF.

CDR3 coding DNA: TGTGCCAGCACCGAAACCCAGGGGGCTTTCTATGGCTACACCTTC. Its translation: CASTETQGAFYGYTF. V is TRBV28 and J is TRBJ1-2, with 8 bases that match TRBD1. There are 15 residues in the CDR3. Germline V gene sequence: CDR1 MDHEN, CDR2 SYDVKM. With 7 bases clipped from V and 4 bases from J, the junction kept 11 bases outside the gene matches.

The sample holds a few counts of this clone. The chain combines TRBV7-9 with TRBJ1-4; D call uncertain. This CDR3 is built from 11 residues. Between the trimmed V and J ends, which lost 7 bases and 0 bases, there was a span of 0 bases. Germline V gives CDR1 SEHNR, CDR2 FQNEAQ (reference sequence). The CDR3 bases are TGTGCCAGCACAACTAATGAAAAACTGTTTTTT. Its protein product is CASTTNEKLFF.

This chain connects TRBV2 to TRBJ1-1; D gene unclear. Trimming left V 4 bases short and J 0 bases short, with 9 bases between. The CDR3 consists of 14 residues. Germline lookup yields CDR1 SNHLY and CDR2 FYNNEI. CDR3 region: CASSVPPMNTEAFF. The CDR3 bases are TGTGCCAGCAGTGTTCCTCCTATGAACACTGAAGCTTTCTTT.

The sample holds a few counts of this clone. The genes are TRBV7-2 and TRBJ2-5; 7 bases agree with TRBD1. J gave up 5 bases and V 4 bases, and 7 bases lay outside the gene matches. The CDR3 contains 14 residues. Looked up from germline, CDR1 is SGHTA and CDR2 is FQGNSA. The chain's CDR3 is CASSSRQGWETQYF. The CDR3 DNA sequence: TGTGCCAGCAGCTCCCGACAGGGATGGGAGACCCAGTACTTC.

The chain is built from TRBV25-1 and TRBJ2-1; unclear D gene. V shed 6 bases and J shed 7 bases, with 7 bases lying between them. Germline V gene lookup returns CDR1 MGHDK and CDR2 SYGVNS. There are 11 residues in the CDR3. This CDR3 is CASSYTNEQFF. The CDR3 nucleotides read TGTGCCAGCAGCTATACTAATGAGCAGTTCTTC.

This sequence joins TRBV9 and TRBJ2-5, with D maybe TRBD1 (5 bases). CDR3 size: 15 residues. The germline V gene encodes CDR1 SGDLS and CDR2 YYNGEE. The ends were cut back, 4 bases at V and 4 bases at J, with 17 bases in the middle. Here the CDR3 reads CASSTDPQGRETQYF. The CDR3 nucleotides are TGTGCCAGCAGCACCGACCCCCAGGGCAGAGAGACCCAGTACTTC.

This chain joins TRBV30 and TRBJ2-5; 7 nucleotides match TRBD1. The V gene end was trimmed by 3 bases and the J gene end by 2 bases; junction bases not matched to a gene: 3. The CDR3 sequence is 13 residues long. The germline V gene has CDR1 GTSNPN and CDR2 SVGIG (reference sequence). CDR3 sequence: CAWRKTGQETQYF. The CDR3 coding sequence is TGTGCCTGGAGGAAGACAGGGCAAGAGACCCAGTACTTC.